This entry describes one T cell receptor beta chain. Antigen specificity is unknown. This sample was included in a study of PD-1 blockade in classical Hodgkin lymphoma. Study observations and caveats: Reasons behind the repertoire differences stay unclear, perhaps disease activity or earlier therapy.

TCRdb's copy holds only in-frame clones and misses some; the assay was immunoSEQ multiplex PCR. The sample shows some 30,000 clones, about 88% of them seen only once. Sample time point: cycle 4 day 1 (C4D1), after more than 5 weeks of nivolumab. Brentuximab vedotin exposure varied among the patients, all of whom had relapsed after autologous stem cell transplantation. It was by magnetic negative selection that CD4+ T cells were purified from thawed PBMCs. CDR1 is LGHNA and CDR2 is YSLEER in the germline V gene. This CDR3 contains 17 residues. V gave up 0 bases and J gave up 7 bases, with 18 bases separating them.

The J gene is TRBJ1-4, the V gene TRBV4-3, with D unresolved. The input for sequencing was CD4+ T cells from blood, taken before the fourth cycle of nivolumab. This TCR was recovered from a human donor with classical Hodgkin lymphoma. CDR3 amino acids: CASSQEAPGWGSEKLFF. CDR3 sequence (DNA): TGCGCCAGCAGCCAAGAGGCACCCGGATGGGGATCTGAAAAACTGTTTTTT.